This T cell receptor (beta chain) stems from a study of CD4 T cells in relation to SARS-CoV-2 and coronaviruses. Study context: No peptide or an HIV-1 Nef peptide pool served as negative control. The restricting HLA molecule for shared crossreactive spike epitopes was mapped. General study results and limits: This crossreactivity analysis covered spike protein alone, no other viral proteins.

Before the COVID-19 pandemic, during about 2010-2018, CD4+ T cells were taken from unexposed donors. CD4+ T cells were isolated from the cells after about nine days of culture. Cells permitting, SARS-CoV-2 S/N and four cold-coronavirus spikes were tested on unexposed-donor CD4+ T cells. Turning to this clone: Antigen: not known.

Only in-frame clones appear in the TCRdb table, and some are missing; sequencing was by immunoSEQ multiplex PCR. This sample has 25,000 or so clones; about three quarters occur once, and the top ten carry around a sixth. Material for sequencing was CD4+ T cells from PBMCs, cultured in vitro. The source is a human donor in good health.

CDR3 DNA: TGCGCCAGCAGCGTACTGGGACAGGGGCCTAGCGGGAGTTACAATGAGCAGTTCTTC. It specifies CASSVLGQGPSGSYNEQFF. This rearrangement joins TRBV5-1 to TRBJ2-1, with D perhaps being TRBD1 or TRBD2 (10 bases each). From germline, CDR1 is SGHRS and CDR2 YFSETQ. This CDR3 is built from 19 residues. Trimming removed 4 bases from V and 4 bases from J, with 27 bases in between.